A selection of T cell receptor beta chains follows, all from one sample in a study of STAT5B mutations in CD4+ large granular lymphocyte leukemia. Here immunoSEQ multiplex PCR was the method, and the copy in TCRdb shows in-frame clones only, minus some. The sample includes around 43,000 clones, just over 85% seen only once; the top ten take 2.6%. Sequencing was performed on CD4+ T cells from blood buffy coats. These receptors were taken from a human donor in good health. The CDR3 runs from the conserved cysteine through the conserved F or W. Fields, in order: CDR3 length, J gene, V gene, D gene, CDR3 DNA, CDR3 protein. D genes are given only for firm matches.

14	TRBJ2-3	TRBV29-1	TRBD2	TGCAGCGGGGGGACTAGCCGGAAACAAGATACGCAGTATTTT	CSGGTSRKQDTQYF
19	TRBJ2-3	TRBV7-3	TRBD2	TGTGCCAGCAGCCCGGGGACTAGCGGGAGGTACCCTAGCACAGATACGCAGTATTTT	CASSPGTSGRYPSTDTQYF
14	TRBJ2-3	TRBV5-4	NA	TGTGCCAGCAGCCCCCAGGGACCCACAGATACGCAGTATTTT	CASSPQGPTDTQYF
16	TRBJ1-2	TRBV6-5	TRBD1	TGTGCCAGCAGTTACGACAGGGGTAGGGGGGAGGATGGCTACACCTTC	CASSYDRGRGEDGYTF
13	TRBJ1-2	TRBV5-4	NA	TGTGCCAGCAGTTTGAGACAAAACTATGGCTACACCTTC	CASSLRQNYGYTF
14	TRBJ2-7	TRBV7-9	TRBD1	TGTGCCAGCAGCTCCGGGACAGGGGCCCACGAGCAGTACTTC	CASSSGTGAHEQYF
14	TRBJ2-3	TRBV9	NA	TGTGCCAGCAGCGACCGGGCCGGGACAGATACGCAGTATTTT	CASSDRAGTDTQYF
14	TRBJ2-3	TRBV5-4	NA	TGTGCCAGCACCCCTTTTACAGAGCGAGATACGCAGTATTTT	CASTPFTERDTQYF
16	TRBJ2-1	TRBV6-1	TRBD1	TGTGCCAGCAGTGACCGACAGGGTTTGTACAATTATGAGCAGTTCTTC	CASSDRQGLYNYEQFF
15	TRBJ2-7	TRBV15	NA	TGTGCCACCAGCAGAGTTTCGCCACTTAAAGGCGAGCAGTACTTC	CATSRVSPLKGEQYF
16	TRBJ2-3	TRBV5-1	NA	TGCGCCAGCAGCTTGGAGGGCCGACTCCACACAGATACGCAGTATTTT	CASSLEGRLHTDTQYF
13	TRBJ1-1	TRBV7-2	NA	TGTGCCAGCAGCTACGGACAGCGCTTTCAAGCTTTCTTT	CASSYGQRFQAFF
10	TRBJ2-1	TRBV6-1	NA	TGTGCCAGCAGCTTGTATGAGCAGTTCTTC	CASSLYEQFF
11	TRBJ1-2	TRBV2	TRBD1	TGTGCCAGTACAGGGGCCAATGGCTACACCTTC	CASTGANGYTF